This T cell receptor beta chain emerged from a study of regulatory T cells in long-lasting Graves disease. Study results and limitations: Accuracy may have been reduced by the small sample size.

Worth noting for this clonotype: Its antigen is unknown.

Per the germline V gene, CDR1 is LGHDT and CDR2 is YNNKEL (reference sequence). Trimming took off 1 base at V and 0 bases at J, with 19 bases between the two ends. CDR3 size: 19 residues. Through Arm-PCR of CDR3 regions and iRepertoire HTBI primers, TCR beta libraries were built. TCRdb processed the multiplex PCR reads anew with MiXCR; each CDR3 protein has one entry. The data hold about 530,000 distinct CDR3 sequences, with more than 15% observed a single time. Time point indicated: newly diagnosed GD, antithyroid drugs for less than 3 months. PBMC RNA was the source of the TCR library. These data are also associated with another study on T cells in Graves' hyperthyroidism and ophthalmopathy. From that report: In validation, the model predicted ophthalmopathy. These predictions came a median about 6.5 months before onset.

This sequence was found in a woman aged 35-65 years with Graves disease. The material was peripheral blood mononuclear cells (PBMCs), obtained at new diagnosis, from a patient treated with antithyroid drugs. The rearrangement joins TRBV3-1 to TRBJ2-4; D possibly matches TRBD1 or TRBD2 (5 bases each). The CDR3 sequence is CASSQGVQKSRGAKNIQYF. CDR3 coding DNA: TGTGCCAGCAGCCAAGGGGTTCAGAAGTCGAGGGGAGCCAAAAACATTCAGTACTTC.